The clone carrying this TCR beta chain turned up a few times. The target antigen is unknown. This sample stems from a study of T cell repertoires in cytomegalovirus infection. Study details: CMV infection together with matching HLA type was indicated by public TCR beta signatures.

Germline V gene data show CDR1 as MNHNY and CDR2 as SVGAGI (reference sequence). CDR3 length equals 15 residues. J was trimmed by 7 bases and V by 6 bases; bases with no gene match: 11. Study-wide results and caveats: In two of eight donors, the top clonotype was HLA-C-restricted CMV-specific.

TCRdb fed the reads into MiXCR, producing one record per CDR3 protein. This sample has more than 200,000 distinct CDR3 sequences; roughly 10% occur once, and the top ten carry less than 15%. The receptor was isolated from a human donor in good health (CMV status not recorded). Some clones in this sample may be carry-over from other donors' samples. Sequences were obtained from PBMCs. The chain links TRBV6-6 to TRBJ2-1, with TRBD2 matching 8 bases. The CDR3 nucleotides read TGTGCCAGCAGACCGCCGGGGCGCGGGGGGAATGAGCAGTTCTTC. The encoded protein is CASRPPGRGGNEQFF.